One T cell receptor beta chain is described in this entry. The time point: before trial treatment. Low-dose radiotherapy and low-dose cyclophosphamide, together with aspirin, ipilimumab and nivolumab, were given to donors. Inclusion covered patients whose advanced solid tumors lacked tumor-infiltrating lymphocytes. The sample is drawn from a study of low-dose radiotherapy and immunotherapy resistance in tumors. At the level of the study: Patients took 300 mg oral aspirin daily for four cycles from cycle 1 day 1.

CDR3 size: 17 residues. Germline V gene sequence: CDR1 KGHDR, CDR2 SFDVKD. J gave up 4 bases and V 5 bases, and 8 bases lay outside the gene matches. cDNA synthesis used a TRAV/TRBV-specific primer set for both chains. TCR amplification used roughly 18 PCR cycles, a constant-region primer and a V-primer adapter. TCRdb re-derived calls from the reads in MiXCR, one entry per CDR3 protein. Among 75,000 to 95,000 distinct CDR3 sequences listed, 9% to 9.5% were seen once. This sequence joins TRBV24-1 and TRBJ2-1; TRBD2 aligns across 12 bases. The source was PBMCs, collected before treatment. The source is a male donor with prostate cancer. The CDR3 reads CATSASGGAWDYNEQFF. For the CDR3, the DNA is TGTGCCACCAGTGCTAGCGGGGGGGCTTGGGATTACAATGAGCAGTTCTTC.